These 6 T cell receptor beta chains share one sample of origin, sequenced in a study of prognosis after radiotherapy for stage I lung cancer. TCR beta CDR3 amplification from genomic DNA was performed by two-round multiplex PCR. Every TRBV and TRBJ gene had its own specific primer in first-round PCR. MiXCR was run by TCRdb on the multiplex PCR reads, yielding one entry per CDR3 protein. The table lists 51,000 or so distinct CDR3 sequences, over 30% of them singletons. The source was PBMCs, collected before or after stereotactic body radiation therapy (not recorded which). These TCRs come from a donor aged 50 or older with non-small cell lung cancer.

As for this clonotype: Sequence at one end of the junction differs from germline and may be a read error. This chain links TRBV11-1 with TRBJ2-7; D not resolved. The CDR3 is made up of 12 amino acids. Per germline, CDR1 SGHAT and CDR2 FQDESV (reference sequence). In DNA form, the CDR3 reads TGTGCCAGCAGCTTGGGTCCCTACGATCAGTACTTC. It encodes CASSLGPYDQYF.

This clonotype was counted ten times or more. This chain connects TRBV30 to TRBJ2-1; 9 bases line up with TRBD2. The CDR3 consists of 19 residues. The ends lost 4 bases at V and 2 bases at J; junction bases unmatched: 18. The germline gives CDR1 GTSNPN, CDR2 SVGIG (reference sequence). CDR3 in DNA: TGTGCCTGGAACCGAGACGATGGCGGGAGGGCGAGACCCTACAATGAGCAGTTCTTC. It translates to CAWNRDDGGRARPYNEQFF.

This clonotype has a count of ten or more. Here the CDR3 DNA reads TGCGCCAGCAGCTTGGGTGGGGGAACCTACGAGCAGTACTTC. It codes for CASSLGGGTYEQYF. V is TRBV5-1 and J is TRBJ2-7; D might be TRBD1 or TRBD2, each matching 5 bases. Germline CDR1 and CDR2: SGHRS and YFSETQ. With 0 bases removed from V and 2 bases from J, the gap between germline ends came to 9 bases. CDR3 length: 14 residues.

With respect to this clonotype: A read error may be the cause here, since a much bigger clone is one base away. V usage is TRBV5-1 and J usage is TRBJ2-1, with 8 bases aligning to TRBD2. The CDR3 is 14 residues long. V lost 2 bases and J lost 6; bases outside the gene matches: 4. The germline V gene encodes CDR1 SGHRS and CDR2 YFSETQ. Written as DNA, the CDR3 is TGCGCCAGCAGCTTTAGACTAGCGTTCAATGAGCAGTTCTTC. This gives the protein CASSFRLAFNEQFF.

This clonotype appeared many times. V and J are TRBV7-2 and TRBJ2-7; D gene unclear. CDR3 length: 13 amino acids. CDR1 SGHTA and CDR2 FQGNSA come from the germline V gene. V shed 2 bases and J shed 5 bases, with 10 bases lying between them. The chain's CDR3 is CASSLTPLNEQYF. The CDR3 DNA is TGTGCCAGCAGCTTAACACCTCTAAACGAGCAGTACTTC.

Ten or more counts support this clonotype. As DNA, the CDR3 is TGCAGTGCTAGAGATCCCTGGGGGCGGAGTCAGCCCCAGCATTTT. It translates to CSARDPWGRSQPQHF. The chain carries TRBV20-1 and TRBJ1-5; a possible D gene is TRBD1 (6 bases). This CDR3 is built from 15 residues. Germline CDR1 DFQATT, CDR2 SNEGSKA (reference sequence). The V gene lost 0 bases and the J gene lost 6 bases, with 15 bases spanning the gap.